The 20 T cell receptor beta chains listed next were all sequenced from one sample in a study of human T cells and chemical hapten exposure. TCRdb re-called the RACE reads through MiXCR, storing one row per CDR3 protein. The table records around 120,000 distinct CDR3 sequences, approximately 12% of them present only once. Time point given: pre-sensitization, week 0. Treatment in this sample: therapeutic diphenylcyclopropenone sensitization with weekly scalp DPC. The source material was whole blood, sampled in connection with sensitization to the hapten diphenylcyclopropenone (DPC). These receptors were taken from a woman younger than 35 with alopecia areata. Some clones in this sample may be carry-over from other donors' samples.

This clonotype was seen more than once but under ten times. The rearrangement uses TRBV7-8 and TRBJ1-4, with 7 bases lining up with TRBD1. V lost 5 bases to trimming and J lost 3 bases; unmatched junction nucleotides: 12. The length of the CDR3 is 17 residues. CDR1 is SGHVS and CDR2 is FQNEAQ in the germline V gene. The CDR3 loop is CASSPSKGATPNEKLFF. For the CDR3, the DNA is TGTGCCAGCAGCCCTAGCAAGGGGGCTACGCCTAATGAAAAACTGTTTTTT.

This clonotype was observed a few times. The chain carries TRBV12-2 and TRBJ2-3; the table gives TRBD2 as D, unverified against the DNA. TRBV12-2 is tagged as a pseudogene. The CDR3 contains 17 residues. The CDR3 sequence is CASREVGLAGGSDTQYF. The CDR3 DNA is TGTGCAAGTCGCGAAGTTGGGCTAGCGGGGGGTTCAGATACGCAGTATTTT.

There are a few counts of this clonotype. The chain combines TRBV21-1 with TRBJ2-1; the D call in the table, TRBD2, was not verified against the DNA. TRBV21-1 is described as a pseudogene. The CDR3 loop spans 16 amino acids. The DNA of the CDR3 is TGTGCCAGCAGCAAAAGACCGGGACTGAGACTCAATGAGCAGTTCTTC. This codes for CASSKRPGLRLNEQFF.

The chain employs TRBV5-8 and TRBJ1-2, with unresolved D. Germline V gene lookup returns CDR1 SGHTS and CDR2 YDEGEE. With 1 base removed from V and 2 bases from J, the gap between germline ends came to 12 bases. This CDR3 has 15 amino acids. The DNA for the CDR3 is TGTGCCAGCAGCTTGCCTGGGCGGACCAACTATGGCTACACCTTC. Translation gives CASSLPGRTNYGYTF.

This clonotype was seen many times. CDR3 DNA sequence: TGTGCCAGCAGCTCAACTCTCGGGGTTCAGCCCCAGCATTTT. It codes for CASSSTLGVQPQHF. This chain uses TRBV11-2 with TRBJ1-5; the D is unclear. Trimming pared 4 bases from V and 6 bases from J, leaving 13 bases between. Germline V gives CDR1 SGHAT, CDR2 FQNNGV. The CDR3 is 14 amino acids.

Ten or more counts support this clonotype. CDR3 loop: CASSYLTGRGTTGANVLTF. In DNA, the CDR3 is TGTGCCAGCAGTTACCTGACAGGGAGGGGTACGACTGGGGCCAACGTCCTGACTTTC. The chain combines TRBV6-2 or TRBV6-3 with TRBJ2-6; D might be TRBD1 or TRBD2, each matching 7 bases. Between the trimmed V and J ends, which lost 2 bases and 2 bases, there was a span of 19 bases. The CDR3 totals 19 residues. Germline V gene data show CDR1 as MNHEY and CDR2 as SVGEGT.

On this clonotype: It may be a read error: a sequence one base away is much more abundant. V and J are TRBV20-1 and TRBJ2-1; either TRBD1 or TRBD2 may supply D (5 bases each). V was shortened by 0 bases and J by 3 bases, with 12 bases between the two germline ends. Germline-derived CDR1 and CDR2 are DFQATT and SNEGSKA (reference sequence). This CDR3 has 15 amino acids. CDR3 in amino acids: CSARDIQGDYNEQFF. CDR3 nucleotide sequence: TGCAGTGCTAGAGATATTCAGGGAGACTACAATGAGCAGTTCTTC.

The CDR3 DNA is TGCAGCGTGAGGATGGGCAGGGGAGGCGAGCAGTACTTC. Its translation: CSVRMGRGGEQYF. The gene calls are TRBV29-1 and TRBJ2-7; D tentatively fits TRBD1 or TRBD2 (6 bases each). The CDR3 extends over 13 amino acids. V was trimmed by 6 bases and J by 6 bases, leaving 18 bases between them. Germline CDR1 reads SQVTM; CDR2 reads ANQGSEA.

CDR3 amino acids: CASSMGQGVDNEQFF. The CDR3 DNA sequence: TGTGCCAGCAGTATGGGACAGGGGGTGGACAATGAGCAGTTCTTC. The V and J genes are TRBV12-3 or TRBV12-4 and TRBJ2-1, with TRBD1 matching over 11 bases. Trimming removed 5 bases from V and 5 bases from J; junction bases left unmatched: 5. The CDR3 length is 15 residues.

The V call is TRBV20-1, the J call TRBJ2-5, with D possibly matching TRBD2 (7 bases). CDR3 length: 14 amino acids. Looked up from germline, CDR1 is DFQATT and CDR2 is SNEGSKA (reference sequence). V was pared by 3 bases and J by 5 bases, with 16 bases between. The CDR3: CSASPSGGAETQYF. CDR3 bases: TGCAGTGCTAGTCCGTCGGGGGGCGCGGAGACCCAGTACTTC.

This clonotype was seen at least ten times. The chain is built from TRBV6-2 or TRBV6-3 and TRBJ1-1; D is unclear. This CDR3 region has 17 residues. Trimming stripped 6 bases from V and 1 base from J, with 21 bases between. Germline assignment: CDR1 MNHEY and CDR2 SVGEGT. This CDR3 is CASSPVAWRLKNTEAFF. The CDR3 DNA follows: TGTGCCAGCAGCCCTGTAGCCTGGAGACTTAAGAACACTGAAGCTTTCTTT.

V is TRBV27 and J is TRBJ2-3, with D possibly matching TRBD1 (5 bases). Between the trimmed V and J ends, which lost 5 bases and 3 bases, there was a span of 15 bases. From germline, CDR1 is MNHEY and CDR2 SMNVEV (reference sequence). The CDR3 length is 15 residues. The CDR3 sequence: CASSPLTARTDTQYF. The CDR3, as DNA: TGTGCCAGCAGTCCGCTGACAGCCCGGACAGATACGCAGTATTTT.

The genes are TRBV5-1 and TRBJ2-5; D possibly corresponds to TRBD1 (5 bases). The CDR3 has 15 residues. The V end was cut by 4 bases, the J end by 4 bases, with 17 bases between. Germline CDR1 and CDR2: SGHRS and YFSETQ. For the CDR3, the DNA is TGCGCCAGCAGCCCGATTGGGCATCAGGGAGAGACCCAGTACTTC. Translated: CASSPIGHQGETQYF.

The chain employs TRBV6-6 and TRBJ2-7; 9 bases match TRBD1. The CDR3 runs 14 residues. CDR1 and CDR2 (germline): MNHNY, SVGAGI (reference sequence). The V segment lost 5 bases and the J segment 5 bases; nucleotides outside the gene matches: 7. The DNA of the CDR3 is TGTGCCAGCAGTGAACCGGGACAGGGCGACGAGCAGTACTTC. Translated: CASSEPGQGDEQYF.

This clonotype showed up just a few times. The J gene is TRBJ2-7, the V gene TRBV7-8; D perhaps matches TRBD1 (5 bases). The CDR3 totals 14 residues. Germline-derived CDR1 and CDR2 are SGHVS and FQNEAQ. Trimming stripped 1 base from V and 2 bases from J, with 9 bases between. The CDR3 bases are TGTGCCAGCAGCTTAGGTCCGACAGCCTACGAGCAGTACTTC. This encodes CASSLGPTAYEQYF.

This clonotype was detected ten times or more. V usage is TRBV6-2 or TRBV6-3 and J usage is TRBJ2-7, with D possibly called TRBD1 or TRBD2 (6 bases each). Trimming removed 8 bases from V and 3 bases from J, with 20 bases in between. Germline CDR1 reads MNHEY; CDR2 reads SVGEGT. This CDR3 region has 15 residues. CDR3 region: CASYETGAYYYEQYF. The CDR3 DNA follows: TGTGCCAGCTATGAGACGGGGGCCTACTACTACGAGCAGTACTTC.

The V gene is TRBV18, the J gene TRBJ1-2; no reliable D call. Germline V gene sequence: CDR1 KGHSH, CDR2 LQKENI. Trimming took off 1 base at V and 4 bases at J, with 10 bases between the two ends. The CDR3 sequence is 14 residues long. The DNA of the CDR3 is TGTGCCAGCTCACCACAGGTTTTTGGCTATGGCTACACCTTC. Residues: CASSPQVFGYGYTF.

In its sample, this clonotype was seen many times. The V gene is TRBV7-9, the J gene TRBJ2-7; D perhaps matches TRBD2 (6 bases). CDR3 length equals 13 residues. Germline assignment: CDR1 SEHNR and CDR2 FQNEAQ (reference sequence). The V gene lost 8 bases and the J gene lost 4 bases, with 15 bases spanning the gap. This CDR3 is CASRGAGIYEQYF. For the CDR3, the DNA is TGTGCCAGCCGCGGGGCTGGGATTTACGAGCAGTACTTC.

This clonotype was seen only a few times. The chain carries TRBV5-4 and TRBJ2-1, with D tentatively TRBD1 (6 bases). This CDR3 region has 13 residues. From germline, CDR1 is SGHNT and CDR2 YYREEE (reference sequence). V was trimmed by 5 bases and J by 4 bases, leaving 10 bases between them. CDR3 region: CASRAGAYNEQFF. CDR3 sequence (DNA): TGTGCCAGCAGGGCAGGGGCGTACAATGAGCAGTTCTTC.

The chain links TRBV2 to TRBJ1-5, with D uncertain. V was trimmed by 3 bases and J by 4 bases, leaving 10 bases between them. This CDR3 has 14 residues. CDR1 is SNHLY and CDR2 is FYNNEI in the germline V gene. The CDR3 bases are TGTGCCAGCAGTGAGGGCAGGCTTAATCAGCCCCAGCATTTT. This encodes CASSEGRLNQPQHF.